What follows are 4 T cell receptor beta chains derived from one specimen sequenced in a study of T cell responses to AZD1222 COVID-19 vaccine. Sequencing used immunoSEQ multiplex PCR; TCRdb keeps in-frame clones, though not all of them. Of about 110,000 clones in the sample, 94% were seen once. Sequencing was performed on peripheral blood, taken 28 days after the second AZD1222 dose. These receptors came from an adult who received the AZD1222 COVID-19 vaccine.

The rearrangement links TRBV7-9 to TRBJ2-1; a weak D match, TRBD1 (6 bases). Trimming took 5 bases from V and 7 from J, leaving 21 bases between them. Germline V CDR1 and CDR2: SEHNR, FQNEAQ (reference sequence). The CDR3 has 16 amino acids. The CDR3 sequence: CASSRLQGSPGNEQFF. CDR3 bases: TGTGCCAGCAGCCGATTGCAGGGGTCCCCGGGGAATGAGCAGTTCTTC.

This clone was seen once. This chain joins TRBV18 and TRBJ2-1, with 9 bases aligning to TRBD2. The CDR3 totals 16 residues. With V trimmed by 2 bases and J by 8 bases, 10 bases remained unmatched. Germline CDR1 and CDR2: KGHSH and LQKENI. This CDR3 is CASSPEATSGRHEQFF. The CDR3 region has the DNA TGTGCCAGCTCACCAGAGGCGACTAGCGGTCGGCATGAGCAGTTCTTC.

The CDR3 reads CASGLATGTEKLFF. CDR3 in DNA: TGTGCTAGTGGTTTGGCGACAGGGACTGAAAAACTGTTTTTT. V and J are TRBV12-5 and TRBJ1-4; 7 bases are shared with TRBD1. CDR3 length: 14 residues. CDR1 is LGHNT, CDR2 FRNRAP, per germline. Unmatched junction bases numbered 3, after V lost 1 base and J lost 7 bases. The variable domain in full, completed from reference TRBV12-5 and TRBJ1-4, reads DARVTQTPRHKVTEMGQEVTMRCQPILGHNTVFWYRQTMMQGLELLAYFRNRAPLDDSGMPKDRFSAEMPDATLATLKIQPSEPRDSAVYFCASGLATGTEKLFFGSGTQLSVL.

The chain couples TRBV10-2 to TRBJ1-1, with D perhaps TRBD1 (5 bases). The CDR3 loop spans 14 amino acids. V was clipped by 6 bases and J by 1 base, with 12 bases between them. Per germline, CDR1 WSHSY and CDR2 SAAADI. CDR3 in amino acids: CASRRARENTEAFF. The CDR3, as DNA: TGCGCCAGCAGAAGGGCCAGGGAGAACACTGAAGCTTTCTTT.